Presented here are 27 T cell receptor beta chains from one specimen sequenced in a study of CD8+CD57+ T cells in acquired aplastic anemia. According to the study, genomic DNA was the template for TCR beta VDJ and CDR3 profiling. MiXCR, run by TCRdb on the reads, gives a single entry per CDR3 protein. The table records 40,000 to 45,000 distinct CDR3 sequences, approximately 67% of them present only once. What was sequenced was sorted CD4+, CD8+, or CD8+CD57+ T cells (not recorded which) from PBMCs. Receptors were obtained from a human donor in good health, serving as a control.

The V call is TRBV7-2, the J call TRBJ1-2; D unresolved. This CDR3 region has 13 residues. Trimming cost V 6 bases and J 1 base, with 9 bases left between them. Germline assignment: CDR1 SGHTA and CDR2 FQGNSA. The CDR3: CASSDGGNYGYTF. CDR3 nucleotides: TGTGCCAGCAGTGATGGCGGTAACTATGGCTACACCTTC.

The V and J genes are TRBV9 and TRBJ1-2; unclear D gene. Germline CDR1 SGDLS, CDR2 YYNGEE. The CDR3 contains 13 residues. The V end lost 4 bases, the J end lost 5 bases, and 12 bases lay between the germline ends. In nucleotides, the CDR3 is TGTGCCAGCAGCCCCGGTGGATGGTATGGCTACACCTTC. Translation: CASSPGGWYGYTF.

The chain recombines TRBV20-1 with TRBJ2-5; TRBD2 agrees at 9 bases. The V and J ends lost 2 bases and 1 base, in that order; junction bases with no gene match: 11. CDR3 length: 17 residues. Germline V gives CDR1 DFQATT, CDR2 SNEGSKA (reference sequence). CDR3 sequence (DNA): TGCAGTGCTAGATCCGCGCCTAGCGGGGAAACCCAAGAGACCCAGTACTTC. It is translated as CSARSAPSGETQETQYF.

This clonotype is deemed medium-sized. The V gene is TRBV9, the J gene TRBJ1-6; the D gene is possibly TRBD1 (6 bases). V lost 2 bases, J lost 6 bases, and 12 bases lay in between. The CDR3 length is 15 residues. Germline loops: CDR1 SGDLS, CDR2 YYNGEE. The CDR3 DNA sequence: TGTGCCAGCAGCGTGACAGGAAATAGTAATTCACCCCTCCACTTT. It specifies CASSVTGNSNSPLHF.

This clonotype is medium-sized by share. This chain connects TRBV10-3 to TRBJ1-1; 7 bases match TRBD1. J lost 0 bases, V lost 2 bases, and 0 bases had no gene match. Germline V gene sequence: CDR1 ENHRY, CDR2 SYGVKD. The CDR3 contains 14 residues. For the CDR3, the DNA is TGTGCCATCAGTGAGGACAGGGTGAACACTGAAGCTTTCTTT. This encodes CAISEDRVNTEAFF.

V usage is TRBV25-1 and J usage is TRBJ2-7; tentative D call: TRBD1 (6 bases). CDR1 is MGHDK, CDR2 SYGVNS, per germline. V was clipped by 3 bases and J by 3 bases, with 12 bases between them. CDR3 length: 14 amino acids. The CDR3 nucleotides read TGTGCCAGCAGTGAGGGGGCAGGCTACTACGAGCAGTACTTC. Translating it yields CASSEGAGYYEQYF.

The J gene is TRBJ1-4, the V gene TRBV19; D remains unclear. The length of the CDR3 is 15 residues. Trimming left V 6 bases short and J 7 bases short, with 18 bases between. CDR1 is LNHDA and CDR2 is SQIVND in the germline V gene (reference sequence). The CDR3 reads CASRRRAAQSEKLFF. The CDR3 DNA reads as TGTGCCAGTAGAAGAAGGGCGGCTCAAAGTGAAAAACTGTTTTTT.

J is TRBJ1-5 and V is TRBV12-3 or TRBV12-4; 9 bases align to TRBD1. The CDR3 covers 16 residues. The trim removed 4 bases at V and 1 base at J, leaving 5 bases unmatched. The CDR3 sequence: CASSCGTGKSNQPQHF. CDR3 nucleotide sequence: TGTGCCAGCAGTTGTGGGACAGGGAAGAGCAATCAGCCCCAGCATTTT.

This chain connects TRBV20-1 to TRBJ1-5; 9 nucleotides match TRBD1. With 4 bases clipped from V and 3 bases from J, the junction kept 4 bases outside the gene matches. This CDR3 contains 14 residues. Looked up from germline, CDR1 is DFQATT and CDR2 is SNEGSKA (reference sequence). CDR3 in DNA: TGCAGTGCTAACACAGGGGGCACCAATCAGCCCCAGCATTTT. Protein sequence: CSANTGGTNQPQHF.

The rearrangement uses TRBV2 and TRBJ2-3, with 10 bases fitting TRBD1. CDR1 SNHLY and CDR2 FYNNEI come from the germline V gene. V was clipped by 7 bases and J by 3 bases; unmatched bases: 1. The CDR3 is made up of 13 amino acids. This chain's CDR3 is CASKGQGTDTQYF. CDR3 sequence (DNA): TGTGCCAGCAAGGGACAGGGGACAGATACGCAGTATTTT.

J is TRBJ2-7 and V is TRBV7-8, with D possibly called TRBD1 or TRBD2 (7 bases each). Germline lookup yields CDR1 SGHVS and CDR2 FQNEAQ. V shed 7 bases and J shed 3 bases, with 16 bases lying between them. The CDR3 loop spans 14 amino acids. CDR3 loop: CASTSGRGGYEQYF. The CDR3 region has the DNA TGTGCCAGCACTTCGGGCAGGGGGGGCTACGAGCAGTACTTC.

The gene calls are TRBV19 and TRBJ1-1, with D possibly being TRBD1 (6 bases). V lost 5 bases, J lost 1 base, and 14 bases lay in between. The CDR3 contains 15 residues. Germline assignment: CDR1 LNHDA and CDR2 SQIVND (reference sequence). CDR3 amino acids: CASSVRGQRNTEAFF. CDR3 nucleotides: TGTGCCAGTAGTGTTCGCGGACAGAGGAACACTGAAGCTTTCTTT.

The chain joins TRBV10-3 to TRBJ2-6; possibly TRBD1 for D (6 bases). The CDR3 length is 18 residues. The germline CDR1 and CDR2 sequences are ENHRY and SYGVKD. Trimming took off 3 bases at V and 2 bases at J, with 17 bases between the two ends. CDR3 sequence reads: CAISDRQGQGAGANVLTF. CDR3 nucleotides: TGTGCCATCAGTGATCGGCAGGGGCAGGGAGCTGGGGCCAACGTCCTGACTTTC.

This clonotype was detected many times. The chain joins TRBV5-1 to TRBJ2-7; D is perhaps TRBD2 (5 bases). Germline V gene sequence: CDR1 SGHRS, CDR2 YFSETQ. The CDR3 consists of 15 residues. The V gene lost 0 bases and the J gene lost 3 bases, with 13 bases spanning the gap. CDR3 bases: TGCGCCAGCAGCTTGGCGCCGACGGACTTCTACGAGCAGTACTTC. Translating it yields CASSLAPTDFYEQYF.

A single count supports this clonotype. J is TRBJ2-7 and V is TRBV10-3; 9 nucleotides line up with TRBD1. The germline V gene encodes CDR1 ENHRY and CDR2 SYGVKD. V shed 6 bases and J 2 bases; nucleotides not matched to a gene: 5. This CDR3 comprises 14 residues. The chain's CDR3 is CAISERQGAYEQYV. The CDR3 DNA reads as TGTGCCATCAGCGAGAGACAGGGGGCCTACGAGCAGTACGTC.

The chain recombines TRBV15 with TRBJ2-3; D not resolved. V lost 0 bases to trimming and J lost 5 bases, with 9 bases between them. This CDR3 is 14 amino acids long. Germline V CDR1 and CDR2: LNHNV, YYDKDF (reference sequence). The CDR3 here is CATSRDRRRDTQYF. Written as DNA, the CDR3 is TGTGCCACCAGCAGAGATCGGAGAAGAGATACGCAGTATTTT.

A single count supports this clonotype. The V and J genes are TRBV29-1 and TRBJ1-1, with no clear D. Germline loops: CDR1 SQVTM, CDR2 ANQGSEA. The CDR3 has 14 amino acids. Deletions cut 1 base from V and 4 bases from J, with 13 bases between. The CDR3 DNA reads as TGCAGCGTTGAAGTTGGCGAGGGAGGCACTGAAGCTTTCTTT. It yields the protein CSVEVGEGGTEAFF. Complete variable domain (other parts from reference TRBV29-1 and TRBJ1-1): SAVISQKPSRDICQRGTSLTIQCQVDSQVTMMFWYRQQPGQSLTLIATANQGSEATYESGFVIDKFPISRPNLTFSTLTVSNMSPEDSSIYLCSVEVGEGGTEAFFGQGTRLTVV.

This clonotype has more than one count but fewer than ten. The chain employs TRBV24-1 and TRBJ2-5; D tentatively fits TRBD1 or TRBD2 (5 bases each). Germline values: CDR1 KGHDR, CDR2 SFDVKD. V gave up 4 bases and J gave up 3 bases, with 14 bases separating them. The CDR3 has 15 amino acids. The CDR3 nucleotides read TGTGCCACCAGTGAAGCCCGGGACCGGAAAGAGACCCAGTACTTC. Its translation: CATSEARDRKETQYF.

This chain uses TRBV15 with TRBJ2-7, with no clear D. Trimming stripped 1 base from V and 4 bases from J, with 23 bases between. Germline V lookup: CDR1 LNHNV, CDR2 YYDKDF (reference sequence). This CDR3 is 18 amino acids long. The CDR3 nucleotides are TGTGCCACCAGCAGAGCTCGATCTTTCATGGTAGGAGATTACGAGCAGTACTTC. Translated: CATSRARSFMVGDYEQYF.

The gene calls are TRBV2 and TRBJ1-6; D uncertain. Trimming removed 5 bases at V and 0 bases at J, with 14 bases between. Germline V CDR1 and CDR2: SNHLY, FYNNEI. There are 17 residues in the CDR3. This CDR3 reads CASSSDRISSYNSPLHF. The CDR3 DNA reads TGTGCCAGCAGTTCAGATCGCATAAGCTCCTATAATTCACCCCTCCACTTT.

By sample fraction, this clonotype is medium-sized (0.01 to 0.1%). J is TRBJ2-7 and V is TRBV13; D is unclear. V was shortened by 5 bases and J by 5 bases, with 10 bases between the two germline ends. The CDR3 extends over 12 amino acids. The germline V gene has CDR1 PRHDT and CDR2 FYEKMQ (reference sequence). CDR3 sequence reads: CASSTGRNEQYF. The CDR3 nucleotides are TGTGCCAGCAGCACCGGACGGAACGAGCAGTACTTC. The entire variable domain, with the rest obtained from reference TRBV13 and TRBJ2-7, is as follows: AAGVIQSPRHLIKEKRETATLKCYPIPRHDTVYWYQQGPGQDPQFLISFYEKMQSDKGSIPDRFSAQQFSDYHSELNMSSLELGDSALYFCASSTGRNEQYFGPGTRLTVT.

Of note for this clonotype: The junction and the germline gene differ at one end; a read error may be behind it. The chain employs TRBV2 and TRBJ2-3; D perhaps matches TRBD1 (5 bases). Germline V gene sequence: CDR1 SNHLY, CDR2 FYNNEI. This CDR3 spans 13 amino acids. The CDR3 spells CASSAGMADTQYF. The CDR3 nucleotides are TGTGCCAGTAGTGCAGGGATGGCAGATACGCAGTATTTT.

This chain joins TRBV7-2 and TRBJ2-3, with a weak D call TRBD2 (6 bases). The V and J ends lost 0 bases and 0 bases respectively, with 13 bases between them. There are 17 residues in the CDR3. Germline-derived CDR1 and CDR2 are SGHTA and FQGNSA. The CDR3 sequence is CASSLAGAGVSTDTQYF. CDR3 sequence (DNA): TGTGCCAGCAGCTTAGCGGGAGCGGGCGTTAGCACAGATACGCAGTATTTT.

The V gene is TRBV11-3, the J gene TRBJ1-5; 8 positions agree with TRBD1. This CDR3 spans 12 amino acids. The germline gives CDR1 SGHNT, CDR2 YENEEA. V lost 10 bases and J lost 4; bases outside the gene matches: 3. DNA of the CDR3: TGTGCCACCGGACAGGGAAATCAGCCCCAGCATTTT. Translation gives CATGQGNQPQHF.

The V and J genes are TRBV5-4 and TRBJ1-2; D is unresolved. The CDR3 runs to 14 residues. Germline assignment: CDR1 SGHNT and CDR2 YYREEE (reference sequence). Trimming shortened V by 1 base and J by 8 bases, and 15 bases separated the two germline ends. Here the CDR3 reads CASSLRSTGEGYTF. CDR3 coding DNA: TGTGCCAGCAGCTTGCGCTCCACCGGGGAAGGCTACACCTTC.

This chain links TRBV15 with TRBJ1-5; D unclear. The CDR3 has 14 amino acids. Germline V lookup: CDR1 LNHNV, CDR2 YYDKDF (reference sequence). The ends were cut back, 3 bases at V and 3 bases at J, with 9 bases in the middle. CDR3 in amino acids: CATSSRTYNQPQHF. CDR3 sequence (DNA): TGTGCCACCAGCAGCCGAACCTACAATCAGCCCCAGCATTTT.

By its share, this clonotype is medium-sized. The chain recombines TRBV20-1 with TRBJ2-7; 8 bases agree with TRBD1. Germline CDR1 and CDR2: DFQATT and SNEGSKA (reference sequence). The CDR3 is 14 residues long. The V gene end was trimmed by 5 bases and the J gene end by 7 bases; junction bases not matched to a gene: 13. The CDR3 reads CSAPQSGQVGEQYF. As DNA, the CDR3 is TGCAGTGCTCCCCAATCGGGACAGGTCGGGGAGCAGTACTTC.